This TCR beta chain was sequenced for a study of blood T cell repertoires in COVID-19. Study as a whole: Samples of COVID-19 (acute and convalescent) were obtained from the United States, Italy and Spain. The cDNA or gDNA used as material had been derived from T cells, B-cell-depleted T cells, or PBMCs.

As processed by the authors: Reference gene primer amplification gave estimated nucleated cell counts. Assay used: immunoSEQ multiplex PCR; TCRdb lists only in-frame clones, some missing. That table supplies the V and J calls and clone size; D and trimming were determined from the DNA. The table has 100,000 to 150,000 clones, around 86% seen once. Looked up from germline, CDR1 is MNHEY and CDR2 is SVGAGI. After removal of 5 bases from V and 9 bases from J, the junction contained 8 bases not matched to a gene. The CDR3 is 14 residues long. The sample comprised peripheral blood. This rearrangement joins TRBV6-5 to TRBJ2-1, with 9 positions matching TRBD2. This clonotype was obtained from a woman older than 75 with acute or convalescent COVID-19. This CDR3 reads CASSRGGGASEQFF. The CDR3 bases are TGTGCCAGCAGTCGGGGCGGGGGGGCGAGTGAGCAGTTCTTC.